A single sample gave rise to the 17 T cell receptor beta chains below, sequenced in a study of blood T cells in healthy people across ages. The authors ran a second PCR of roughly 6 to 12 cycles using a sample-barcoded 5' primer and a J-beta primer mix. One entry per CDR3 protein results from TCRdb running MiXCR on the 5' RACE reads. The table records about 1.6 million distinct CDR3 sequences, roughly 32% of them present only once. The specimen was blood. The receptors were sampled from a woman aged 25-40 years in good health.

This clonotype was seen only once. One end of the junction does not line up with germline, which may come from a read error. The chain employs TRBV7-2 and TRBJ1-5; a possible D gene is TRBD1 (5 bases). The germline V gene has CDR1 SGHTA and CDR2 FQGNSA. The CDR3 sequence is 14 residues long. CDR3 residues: CASSSGLSNQPRHF. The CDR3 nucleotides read TGTGCCAGCAGCTCGGGACTTAGCAATCAGCCCCGGCATTTT.

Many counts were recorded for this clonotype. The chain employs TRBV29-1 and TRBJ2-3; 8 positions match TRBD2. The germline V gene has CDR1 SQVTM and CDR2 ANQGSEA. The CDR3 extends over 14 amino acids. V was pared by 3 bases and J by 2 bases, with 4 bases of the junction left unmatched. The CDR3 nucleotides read TGCAGCGTTGATAGCGGGGCGATCACAGATACGCAGTATTTT. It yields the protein CSVDSGAITDTQYF.

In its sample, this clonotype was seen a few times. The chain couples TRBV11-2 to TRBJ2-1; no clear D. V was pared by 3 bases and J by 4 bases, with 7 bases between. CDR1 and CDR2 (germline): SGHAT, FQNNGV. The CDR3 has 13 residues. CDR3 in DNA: TGTGCCAGCAGCTTTTTAGGGTACAATGAGCAGTTCTTC. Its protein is CASSFLGYNEQFF.

The CDR3 DNA reads TGTGCCAGCGGCTCGGGACCCGGGCCAGATACGCAGTATTTT. Residues: CASGSGPGPDTQYF. The gene calls are TRBV7-9 and TRBJ2-3; either TRBD1 or TRBD2 may supply D (5 bases each). V was pared by 8 bases and J by 4 bases, with 16 bases between. Germline CDR1 reads SEHNR; CDR2 reads FQNEAQ (reference sequence). The CDR3 extends over 14 amino acids.

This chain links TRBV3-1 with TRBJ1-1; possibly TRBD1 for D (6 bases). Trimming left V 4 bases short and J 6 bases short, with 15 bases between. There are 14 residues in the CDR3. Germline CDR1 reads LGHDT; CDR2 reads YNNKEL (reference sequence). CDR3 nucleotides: TGTGCCAGCAGCCTATTGGAAGGGGGGGCTGAAGCTTTCTTT. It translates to CASSLLEGGAEAFF.

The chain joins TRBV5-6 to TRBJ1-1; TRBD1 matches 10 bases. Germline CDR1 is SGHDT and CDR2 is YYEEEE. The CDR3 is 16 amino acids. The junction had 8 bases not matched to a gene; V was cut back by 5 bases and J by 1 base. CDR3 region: CASSSGQGRKNTEAFF. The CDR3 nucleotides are TGTGCCAGCAGTTCGGGACAGGGGCGGAAGAACACTGAAGCTTTCTTT.

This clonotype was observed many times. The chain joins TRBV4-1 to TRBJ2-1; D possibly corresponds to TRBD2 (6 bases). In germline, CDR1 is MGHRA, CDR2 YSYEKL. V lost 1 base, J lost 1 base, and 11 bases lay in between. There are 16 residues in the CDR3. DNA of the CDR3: TGCGCCAGCAGCCAAGGAGTTCGGGGGTCCTACAATGAGCAGTTCTTC. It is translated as CASSQGVRGSYNEQFF.

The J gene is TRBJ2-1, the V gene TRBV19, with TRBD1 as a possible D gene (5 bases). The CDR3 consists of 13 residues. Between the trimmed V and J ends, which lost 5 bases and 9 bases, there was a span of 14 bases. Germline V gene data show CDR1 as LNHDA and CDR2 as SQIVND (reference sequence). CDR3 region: CASSYTQGSEQFF. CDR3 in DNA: TGTGCCAGTAGTTATACTCAGGGCAGTGAGCAGTTCTTC.

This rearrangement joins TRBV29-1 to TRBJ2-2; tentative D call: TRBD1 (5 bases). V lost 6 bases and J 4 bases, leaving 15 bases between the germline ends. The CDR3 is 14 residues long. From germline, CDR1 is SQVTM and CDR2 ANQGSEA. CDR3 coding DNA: TGCAGCGTCCTAGACAGAGCGATCACCGGGGAGCTGTTTTTT. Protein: CSVLDRAITGELFF.

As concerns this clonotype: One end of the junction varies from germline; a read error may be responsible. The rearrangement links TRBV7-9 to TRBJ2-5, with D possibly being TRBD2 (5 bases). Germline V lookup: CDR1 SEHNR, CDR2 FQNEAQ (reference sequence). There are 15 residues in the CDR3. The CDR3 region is CANSRTDPGGETQYF. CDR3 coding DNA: TGTGCCAACAGCCGGACGGACCCGGGCGGGGAGACCCAGTACTTC.

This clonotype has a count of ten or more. The CDR3 reads CASSSTGETQYF. CDR3 coding DNA: TGTGCCAGCAGCTCGACCGGAGAGACCCAGTACTTC. J is TRBJ2-5 and V is TRBV27; unclear D gene. This CDR3 has 12 residues. Trimming shortened V by 6 bases and J by 4 bases, and 9 bases separated the two germline ends. From germline, CDR1 is MNHEY and CDR2 SMNVEV (reference sequence).

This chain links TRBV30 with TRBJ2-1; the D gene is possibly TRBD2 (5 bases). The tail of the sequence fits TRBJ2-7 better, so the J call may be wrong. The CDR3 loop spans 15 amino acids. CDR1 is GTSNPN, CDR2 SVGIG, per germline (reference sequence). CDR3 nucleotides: TGTGCCTGGAGTTACGGGGAGACTACCTACAATGAGCAGTACTTC. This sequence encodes CAWSYGETTYNEQYF.

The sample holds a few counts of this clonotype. Written as DNA, the CDR3 is TGTGCCAGCAGCTTAAGCCCGGGGGGTTACAATGAGCAGTTCTTC. Protein: CASSLSPGGYNEQFF. This chain links TRBV11-2 with TRBJ2-1, with 7 bases matching TRBD2. The CDR3 runs to 15 residues. In germline, CDR1 is SGHAT, CDR2 FQNNGV. The J segment lost 4 bases and the V segment lost 2 bases, leaving 5 bases of the junction unmatched.

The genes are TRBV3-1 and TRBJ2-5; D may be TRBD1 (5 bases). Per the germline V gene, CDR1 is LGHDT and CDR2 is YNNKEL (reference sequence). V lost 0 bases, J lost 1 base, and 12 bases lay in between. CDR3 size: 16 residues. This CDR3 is CASSQEDDRPQETQYF. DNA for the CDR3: TGTGCCAGCAGCCAAGAGGATGACAGACCCCAAGAGACCCAGTACTTC.

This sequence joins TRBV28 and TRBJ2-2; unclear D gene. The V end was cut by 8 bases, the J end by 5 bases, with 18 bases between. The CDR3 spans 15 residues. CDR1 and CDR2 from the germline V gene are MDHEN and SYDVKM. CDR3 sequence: CASSWISTRTGELFF. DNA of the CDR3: TGTGCCAGCTCCTGGATTTCAACACGGACCGGGGAGCTGTTTTTT.

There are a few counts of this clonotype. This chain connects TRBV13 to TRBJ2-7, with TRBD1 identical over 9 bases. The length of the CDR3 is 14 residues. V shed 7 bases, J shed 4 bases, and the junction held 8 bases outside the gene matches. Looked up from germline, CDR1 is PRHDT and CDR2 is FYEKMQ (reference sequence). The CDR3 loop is CASTRTGVTYEQYF. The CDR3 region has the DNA TGTGCCAGCACCCGGACAGGGGTTACTTACGAGCAGTACTTC.

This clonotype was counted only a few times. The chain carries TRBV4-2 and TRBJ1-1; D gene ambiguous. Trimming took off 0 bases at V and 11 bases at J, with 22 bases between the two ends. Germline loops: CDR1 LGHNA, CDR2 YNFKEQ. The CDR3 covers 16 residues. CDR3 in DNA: TGTGCCAGCAGCCAAGAAATCCCCCGCGGAGGCAGCGGCGCTTTCTTT. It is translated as CASSQEIPRGGSGAFF.